This T cell receptor (beta chain) was sequenced during a study of blood T cell repertoires in COVID-19. TCRdb's table, derived via immunoSEQ multiplex PCR, lists solely in-frame clones and lacks some. The data show roughly 250,000 clones, roughly 86% seen once. Sequenced: peripheral blood. The sequence was obtained from a middle-aged man who had recovered from COVID-19.

The CDR3 DNA follows: TGCGCCAGCAGCTCGGGACTAGCGGGAGTCTACGAGCAGTACTTC. Protein sequence: CASSSGLAGVYEQYF. The chain is built from TRBV5-1 and TRBJ2-7; 14 bases match TRBD2. Germline CDR1 is SGHRS and CDR2 is YFSETQ. V trimming: 3 bases; J trimming: 3 bases; junction bases outside the gene matches: 2. The CDR3 has 15 amino acids.